Given below is one TCR beta chain in context. The repertoire was sequenced with immunoSEQ multiplex PCR; TCRdb's copy has only in-frame clones and lacks some. This table holds 70,000 to 75,000 clones, 94% found once. The data stem from a study of control samples from healthy donors and cancer patients. Per germline, CDR1 SEHNR and CDR2 FQNEAQ (reference sequence). V dropped 3 bases and J dropped 10; count of bases not matched to a gene: 23. This CDR3 contains 19 residues. The chain combines TRBV7-9 with TRBJ2-4, with TRBD1 identical over 8 bases. The sequencing sample was made of blood. The receptor was isolated from a woman in her twenties or thirties in good health. The CDR3 spells CASSFSLPNEPGQAVIQYF. The DNA for the CDR3 is TGTGCCAGCAGCTTTAGTCTCCCAAATGAACCGGGACAGGCGGTTATTCAGTACTTC.